This T cell receptor beta chain was sequenced for a study of Ad26.COV2.S vaccination and SARS-CoV-2 variants. Findings and caveats of the study: Breadth of non-spike TCRs did not differ between vaccinees and placebo recipients. Following vaccination, spike-specific CD8+ and CD4+ T cell responses reportedly exhibited substantial breadth.

Concerning this clone itself: Its antigen is unknown.

Treatment noted: around 19 received Ad26.COV2.S at low or high dose, single or two shots; 5 received placebo; per-sample allocation not given. Sampling was done on day 63 after the first vaccine or placebo injection. TCRdb keeps only in-frame clones here, not all; method: immunoSEQ multiplex PCR. The repertoire holds about 680,000 clones, with 89% as singletons. The CDR3 extends over 16 amino acids. The V end lost 0 bases, the J end lost 1 base, and 9 bases lay between the germline ends. The germline gives CDR1 LGHNA, CDR2 YNFKEQ. This TCR derives from a person aged 18-65 years who received the Ad26.COV2.S COVID-19 vaccine or a placebo. Source: peripheral blood, taken in a trial of Ad26.COV2.S vaccine versus placebo. The V gene is TRBV4-2, the J gene TRBJ2-2, with D hard to call. The CDR3 DNA sequence: TGTGCCAGCAGCCAAGATGGGTGGCAGAACACCGGGGAGCTGTTTTTT. It is translated as CASSQDGWQNTGELFF.